The 15 T cell receptor beta chains below come from one sample, sequenced in a study of blood T cell repertoires in COVID-19. The data were produced by immunoSEQ multiplex PCR, yet TCRdb's version contains in-frame clones alone and is incomplete. The sample has more than 120,000 clones, roughly nine tenths seen once. What was sequenced was peripheral blood. The receptor source for this set is a human donor in a cohort sampled during active COVID-19.

This clone was seen just once. The V call is TRBV27, the J call TRBJ2-6; maybe TRBD1 (6 bases). The V and J ends lost 7 bases and 1 base respectively, with 8 bases between them. Germline V CDR1 and CDR2: MNHEY, SMNVEV (reference sequence). The CDR3 has 14 residues. This CDR3 is CASKTGSGANVLTF. CDR3 in DNA: TGTGCCAGCAAAACAGGGTCTGGGGCCAACGTCCTGACTTTC.

The sample holds one count of this clone. This chain links TRBV5-1 with TRBJ1-2; D possibly corresponds to TRBD1 (5 bases). The CDR3 is made up of 14 amino acids. Trimming stripped 0 bases from V and 4 bases from J, with 10 bases between. Germline V gives CDR1 SGHRS, CDR2 YFSETQ. DNA for the CDR3: TGCGCCAGCAGCTTGGAGTCGGGGGGCTATGGCTACACCTTC. It translates to CASSLESGGYGYTF.

The chain employs TRBV4-1 and TRBJ2-4, with 9 bases fitting TRBD2. The CDR3 is 14 residues long. J gave up 9 bases and V 4 bases, and 7 bases lay outside the gene matches. CDR1 and CDR2 from the germline V gene are MGHRA and YSYEKL. CDR3 amino acids: CASSLTGLASIQYF. CDR3 DNA: TGCGCCAGCAGCCTAACGGGACTAGCTTCCATTCAGTACTTC.

CDR3 in DNA: TGTGCCAGCAGCCAAGATAGCCGACTAGCGGAGACCTCCTACAATGAGCAGTTCTTC. This translates into CASSQDSRLAETSYNEQFF. The chain combines TRBV14 with TRBJ2-1; 9 nucleotides match TRBD2. The CDR3 spans 19 residues. V shed 0 bases, J shed 0 bases, and the junction held 9 bases outside the gene matches. From germline, CDR1 is SGHDN and CDR2 FVKESK. The full variable domain, rest sourced from reference TRBV14 and TRBJ2-1, is EAGVTQFPSHSVIEKGQTVTLRCDPISGHDNLYWYRRVMGKEIKFLLHFVKESKQDESGMPNNRFLAERTGGTYSTLKVQPAELEDSGVYFCASSQDSRLAETSYNEQFFGPGTRLTVL.

The gene calls are TRBV28 and TRBJ1-2; D may be TRBD1 (6 bases). V was clipped by 1 base and J by 3 bases, with 12 bases between them. CDR3 length equals 15 residues. Germline CDR1 MDHEN, CDR2 SYDVKM. The CDR3 coding sequence is TGTGCCAGCAGTTTATCGGGGGGCCGGTACTATGGCTACACCTTC. This gives the protein CASSLSGGRYYGYTF.

V gene TRBV19 combines with J gene TRBJ1-6; D unclear. Germline values: CDR1 LNHDA, CDR2 SQIVND (reference sequence). The CDR3 extends over 12 amino acids. V was pared by 5 bases and J by 11 bases, with 10 bases between. The DNA of the CDR3 is TGTGCCAGTAGTTATGGGGAGCCACCCCTCCACTTT. The encoded protein is CASSYGEPPLHF.

The chain uses TRBV11-2 and TRBJ2-1; D ambiguous. The germline gives CDR1 SGHAT, CDR2 FQNNGV. CDR3 length: 15 residues. V gave up 1 base and J gave up 0 bases, with 7 bases separating them. The CDR3 reads CASSLAQNSYNEQFF. CDR3 coding DNA: TGTGCCAGCAGCTTAGCCCAAAACTCCTACAATGAGCAGTTCTTC.

V is TRBV5-1 and J is TRBJ2-7; 7 bases agree with TRBD1. There are 12 residues in the CDR3. In germline, CDR1 is SGHRS, CDR2 YFSETQ. Germline trimming cut 3 bases from V and 5 bases from J; bases unmatched to any gene: 2. The CDR3 is CASSYTGDEQYF. DNA of the CDR3: TGCGCCAGCAGCTATACAGGGGACGAGCAGTACTTC.

This clone is a singleton in its sample. The gene calls are TRBV12-3 or TRBV12-4 and TRBJ1-2; D is undetermined. This CDR3 is 11 amino acids long. Trimming cost V 4 bases and J 8 bases, with 8 bases left between them. The CDR3 protein is CASSYGEGYTF. The CDR3 coding sequence is TGTGCCAGCAGTTACGGGGAGGGCTACACCTTC.

V is TRBV5-1 and J is TRBJ2-1, with TRBD1 matching 8 bases. Trimming at V came to 5 bases and at J to 0 bases, leaving 10 bases not matched to a gene. CDR3 length: 17 residues. Germline V gene lookup returns CDR1 SGHRS and CDR2 YFSETQ. The CDR3 nucleotides are TGCGCCAGCAGGTCCCCAGGGGGCAGGAGCTCCTACAATGAGCAGTTCTTC. It encodes CASRSPGGRSSYNEQFF.

The chain uses TRBV19 and TRBJ1-5, with TRBD1 identical over 10 bases. The CDR3 length is 15 residues. V trimming: 3 bases; J trimming: 7 bases; junction bases outside the gene matches: 6. The germline CDR1 and CDR2 sequences are LNHDA and SQIVND (reference sequence). CDR3 DNA sequence: TGTGCCAGTAGTATTGACGGACAGGGGGTCCAGCCCCAGCATTTT. Translating gives CASSIDGQGVQPQHF.

The chain carries TRBV10-3 and TRBJ1-5; 8 nucleotides align to TRBD1. Germline CDR1 reads ENHRY; CDR2 reads SYGVKD. V lost 6 bases to trimming and J lost 6 bases; unmatched junction nucleotides: 13. CDR3 size: 16 residues. The CDR3 spells CAISKDKTGVVQPQHF. CDR3 DNA sequence: TGTGCCATCAGCAAAGATAAGACAGGGGTTGTTCAGCCCCAGCATTTT.

This chain joins TRBV5-1 and TRBJ2-5; the match to TRBD1 covers 10 bases. The V segment lost 1 base and the J segment 5 bases; nucleotides outside the gene matches: 5. Germline V gene data show CDR1 as SGHRS and CDR2 as YFSETQ. CDR3 length: 15 amino acids. The CDR3 is CASSLYGQGEETQYF. The CDR3 nucleotides read TGCGCCAGCAGCTTGTACGGACAGGGGGAGGAGACCCAGTACTTC.

The chain employs TRBV18 and TRBJ1-2, with D hard to call. From germline, CDR1 is KGHSH and CDR2 LQKENI. This CDR3 contains 13 residues. Deletions cut 8 bases from V and 2 bases from J, with 12 bases between. The CDR3: CASTPFGNYGYTF. Written as DNA, the CDR3 is TGTGCCAGCACCCCGTTCGGGAACTATGGCTACACCTTC.

The chain employs TRBV9 and TRBJ2-1; TRBD2 aligns across 7 bases. CDR3 length: 17 residues. V lost 6 bases to trimming and J lost 5 bases; unmatched junction nucleotides: 17. Germline-derived CDR1 and CDR2 are SGDLS and YYNGEE. CDR3 in amino acids: CASTRAGNVLFDNEQFF. DNA of the CDR3: TGTGCCAGCACCCGAGCGGGGAATGTCCTCTTTGACAATGAGCAGTTCTTC.